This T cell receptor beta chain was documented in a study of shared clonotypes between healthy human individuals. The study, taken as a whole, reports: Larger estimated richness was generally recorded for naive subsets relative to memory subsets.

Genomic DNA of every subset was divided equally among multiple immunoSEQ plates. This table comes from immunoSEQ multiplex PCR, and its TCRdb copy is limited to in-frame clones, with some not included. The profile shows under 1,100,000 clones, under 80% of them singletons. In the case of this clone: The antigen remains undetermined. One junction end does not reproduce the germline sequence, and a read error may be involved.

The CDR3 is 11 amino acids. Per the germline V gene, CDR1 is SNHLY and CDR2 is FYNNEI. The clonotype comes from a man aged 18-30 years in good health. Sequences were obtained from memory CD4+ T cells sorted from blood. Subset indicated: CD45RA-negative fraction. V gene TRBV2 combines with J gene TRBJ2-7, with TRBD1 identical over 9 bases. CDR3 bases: TGTGCCAGCAGTGAATTGGGACAGGGATGGTTC. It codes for CASSELGQGWF.